This entry features one T cell receptor beta chain sequence. Treatment specified: approximately 18 received Ad26.COV2.S at low or high dose, single or two shots; 5 received placebo; per-sample allocation not given. Specimen acquisition occurred on day 63 following the initial vaccine or placebo injection. This entry is derived from a study of Ad26.COV2.S vaccination and SARS-CoV-2 variants. CDR3 size: 14 residues. CDR1 and CDR2 (germline): MNHEY, SVGEGT. The J segment lost 5 bases and the V segment lost 4 bases, leaving 7 bases of the junction unmatched. Data came from immunoSEQ multiplex PCR; TCRdb stores just in-frame clones and leaves some out. Among about 420,000 clones listed, around 89% were seen once.

Material: peripheral blood, obtained in a trial of Ad26.COV2.S vaccine versus placebo. The chain couples TRBV6-2 or TRBV6-3 to TRBJ1-1; 7 bases map to TRBD1. The sequence came from a person between 18 and 60 years old who received the Ad26.COV2.S COVID-19 vaccine or a placebo. CDR3 in amino acids: CASSSPYRGTEAFF. The CDR3 nucleotides are TGTGCCAGCAGTTCCCCGTACAGGGGAACTGAAGCTTTCTTT.